This T cell receptor beta chain was documented in a study of cytomegalovirus exposure and HLA in healthy donors. PCR employed 60 Vbeta and 13 Jbeta primers. The repertoire was sequenced with immunoSEQ multiplex PCR; TCRdb's copy has only in-frame clones and lacks some. The data contain about 100,000 clones, about 9.4% of them seen just once; the ten biggest clones take up less than 6%. This clonotype originated in a man aged 40-55 years in good health and CMV-seropositive. The sequenced sample consisted of PBMCs.

CDR3 in amino acids: CASSSPPRGEAFF. The CDR3 nucleotides read TGTGCCAGCAGTTCCCCTCCAAGAGGAGAAGCTTTCTTT. J is TRBJ1-1 and V is TRBV6-5; no clear D. Germline values: CDR1 MNHEY, CDR2 SVGAGI. V dropped 4 bases and J dropped 8 bases, with 14 bases sitting between them. CDR3 length: 13 residues.